Each of the 32 T cell receptor beta chains below was sequenced from the same sample in a study of vaccination effects on CD4 cells after COVID-19. Profiled with immunoSEQ multiplex PCR; TCRdb holds only in-frame clones, not every one. This table holds roughly 33,000 clones, more than 70% found once. No antigen has been identified for these receptors. Antigen-specific CD4+ T cell clonotypes were called by their expansion after viral peptide-pool culture in ViraFEST. With more than 9 days of culture completed, CD4+ T cells were isolated. All vaccine recipients tested negative for nucleocapsid antibodies and had never contracted SARS-CoV-2 infection. The source was CD4+ T cells from PBMCs cultured with HCoV-OC43 spike peptides, collected before COVID-19 vaccination. Subset denoted: HCoV-OC43 spike overlapping peptide pool stimulation. Source of these receptors: a human donor who received a COVID-19 vaccine.

This clone was counted only a few times. Here the CDR3 DNA reads TGTGCCAGCAGTGATAAGGGTCAGCCCCAGCATTTT. Translation gives CASSDKGQPQHF. V and J are TRBV6-1 and TRBJ1-5; unclear D gene. The germline V and J ends were trimmed by 3 bases and 6 bases, with 6 bases remaining between them. Germline V gene sequence: CDR1 MNHNS, CDR2 SASEGT. This CDR3 has 12 residues.

V is TRBV7-9 and J is TRBJ1-2; no firm D call. CDR1 is SEHNR and CDR2 is FQNEAQ in the germline V gene (reference sequence). The CDR3 length is 13 residues. V was pared by 1 base and J by 2 bases, with 5 bases between. The CDR3 nucleotides read TGTGCCAGCAGCTTAGGCGCCAACTATGGCTACACCTTC. It is translated as CASSLGANYGYTF.

The J gene is TRBJ2-3, the V gene TRBV7-9; D is ambiguous. Trimming took 5 bases from V and 6 from J, leaving 18 bases between them. CDR3 length: 15 amino acids. Germline lookup yields CDR1 SEHNR and CDR2 FQNEAQ (reference sequence). The CDR3 coding sequence is TGTGCCAGCAGCCCCGGACCCACCCCGCCGGATACGCAGTATTTT. Amino acid sequence: CASSPGPTPPDTQYF.

The genes are TRBV30 and TRBJ1-1; D ambiguous. The CDR3 runs 13 residues. Germline V CDR1 and CDR2: GTSNPN, SVGIG (reference sequence). Trimming left V 2 bases short and J 4 bases short, with 11 bases between. In DNA form, the CDR3 reads TGTGCCTGGAGTAGAAAGGGAATCACTGAAGCTTTCTTT. Amino acids: CAWSRKGITEAFF.

A few counts support this clone. The chain links TRBV9 to TRBJ1-2; D call uncertain. The CDR3 sequence is 15 residues long. Germline V gives CDR1 SGDLS, CDR2 YYNGEE. With 0 bases removed from V and 3 bases from J, the gap between germline ends came to 12 bases. For the CDR3, the DNA is TGTGCCAGCAGCGTAGATGGAGGGCCCTACTATGGCTACACCTTC. Its translation: CASSVDGGPYYGYTF.

The count of this clone is one. The gene calls are TRBV9 and TRBJ2-3, with TRBD2 as a possible D gene (5 bases). The CDR3 length is 15 residues. V was clipped by 0 bases and J by 3 bases, with 11 bases between them. Looked up from germline, CDR1 is SGDLS and CDR2 is YYNGEE. The CDR3 reads CASSVVAGRTDTQYF. DNA for the CDR3: TGTGCCAGCAGCGTAGTTGCGGGTCGGACAGATACGCAGTATTTT.

The chain is built from TRBV5-1 and TRBJ1-1; D might be TRBD1 (5 bases). The CDR3 loop spans 14 amino acids. Germline CDR1 is SGHRS and CDR2 is YFSETQ. Trimming left V 2 bases short and J 3 bases short, with 11 bases between. CDR3 DNA sequence: TGCGCCAGCAGCTTCGGAGGGGCCGACACTGAAGCTTTCTTT. This codes for CASSFGGADTEAFF.

This sequence joins TRBV9 and TRBJ2-2; TRBD2 aligns across 10 bases. Per germline, CDR1 SGDLS and CDR2 YYNGEE. After removal of 0 bases from V and 4 bases from J, the junction contained 3 bases not matched to a gene. CDR3 size: 16 residues. CDR3 coding DNA: TGTGCCAGCAGCGTAGAAGCGGGGGGGCGCACCGGGGAGCTGTTTTTT. Translating gives CASSVEAGGRTGELFF.

The sample holds a few counts of this clone. This chain uses TRBV3-1 (or the pseudogene TRBV3-2) with TRBJ1-1, with a tentative D call TRBD1 (6 bases). Germline CDR1 and CDR2: LGHDT and YNNKEL (reference sequence). The CDR3 has 15 residues. The V and J ends lost 4 bases and 7 bases respectively, with 19 bases between them. CDR3 sequence: CASSPSGGAFFEAFF. CDR3 DNA sequence: TGTGCCAGCAGCCCCTCCGGGGGCGCTTTCTTTGAAGCTTTCTTT.

V gene TRBV25-1 combines with J gene TRBJ2-3; the D call may be TRBD1 or TRBD2 (5 bases each). Germline lookup yields CDR1 MGHDK and CDR2 SYGVNS. V was trimmed by 4 bases and J by 0 bases, leaving 14 bases between them. The CDR3 has 16 residues. The CDR3 loop reads CASSGRDLRSTDTQYF. CDR3 in DNA: TGTGCCAGCAGTGGCCGGGACCTCCGTAGCACAGATACGCAGTATTTT.

V and J are TRBV14 and TRBJ2-7; D call uncertain. Per the germline V gene, CDR1 is SGHDN and CDR2 is FVKESK. V was cut by 1 base and J by 4 bases, with 2 bases left in between. The CDR3 extends over 11 amino acids. The CDR3 DNA is TGTGCCAGCAGCCAAGGATACGAGCAGTACTTC. Amino acids: CASSQGYEQYF.

The chain combines TRBV5-4 with TRBJ1-3; D gene unclear. The V end lost 4 bases, the J end lost 4 bases, and 24 bases lay between the germline ends. Per germline, CDR1 SGHNT and CDR2 YYREEE (reference sequence). This CDR3 contains 18 residues. As DNA, the CDR3 is TGTGCCAGCAGCCCCTCCCGATCAATGGGGAGTGGAGGAAACACCATATATTTT. Its translation is CASSPSRSMGSGGNTIYF.

The rearrangement joins TRBV28 to TRBJ2-2; D may be TRBD2 (5 bases). The germline V and J ends were trimmed by 3 bases and 6 bases, with 8 bases remaining between them. The CDR3 loop spans 13 amino acids. Germline V CDR1 and CDR2: MDHEN, SYDVKM. The CDR3, as DNA: TGTGCCAGCAGTTTGGTGCGGGCCGGGGAGCTGTTTTTT. Translated, it gives CASSLVRAGELFF.

This clone was detected a few times. The chain combines TRBV6-4 with TRBJ1-5; D ambiguous. Germline-derived CDR1 and CDR2 are MRHNA and SNTAGT. Deletions cut 0 bases from V and 5 bases from J, with 17 bases between. The CDR3 length is 17 residues. The CDR3 DNA sequence: TGTGCCAGCAGTGACTCCGATCGAAGCTTACTGGATCAGCCCCAGCATTTT. This encodes CASSDSDRSLLDQPQHF.

CDR3 nucleotides: TGTGCCAGCAGTACGTGGGGGCCGCAAGAGACCCAGTACTTC. It codes for CASSTWGPQETQYF. This chain connects TRBV6-5 to TRBJ2-5, with TRBD1 as a possible D gene (6 bases). There are 14 residues in the CDR3. Germline V gives CDR1 MNHEY, CDR2 SVGAGI. V lost 5 bases, J lost 2 bases, and 12 bases lay in between.

The gene calls are TRBV7-2 and TRBJ2-7; D is possibly TRBD1 (6 bases). V dropped 3 bases and J dropped 3 bases, with 9 bases sitting between them. Germline V lookup: CDR1 SGHTA, CDR2 FQGNSA. The CDR3 is 13 residues long. CDR3 region: CASSLHRDYEQYF. The CDR3 DNA reads TGTGCCAGCAGCTTGCACAGGGACTACGAGCAGTACTTC.

This rearrangement joins TRBV4-2 to TRBJ2-7; no clear D. This CDR3 spans 15 amino acids. The germline V gene has CDR1 LGHNA and CDR2 YNFKEQ. The V end was cut by 4 bases, the J end by 0 bases, with 13 bases between. CDR3 DNA sequence: TGTGCCAGCAGCCTAGGCAGCCTGCTCTCCTACGAGCAGTACTTC. It encodes CASSLGSLLSYEQYF.

This clone was observed at least ten times. This sequence joins TRBV6-2 or TRBV6-3 and TRBJ1-1; the match to TRBD1 covers 7 bases. Germline loops: CDR1 MNHEY, CDR2 SVGEGT. CDR3 length: 17 residues. J lost 11 bases, V lost 2 bases, and 20 bases had no gene match. The CDR3 nucleotides read TGTGCCAGCAGTTACGCGAGTTGGGGGTATCGAGGGACAGAGGCTTTCTTT. This gives the protein CASSYASWGYRGTEAFF.

The rearrangement joins TRBV6-5 to TRBJ1-1; D is possibly TRBD1 (5 bases). This CDR3 has 16 residues. The germline V and J ends were trimmed by 2 bases and 5 bases, with 18 bases remaining between them. Germline V gene lookup returns CDR1 MNHEY and CDR2 SVGAGI. CDR3 coding DNA: TGTGCCAGCAGTTACGTCGGGACTGGGATGGTAACTGAAGCTTTCTTT. This translates into CASSYVGTGMVTEAFF.

The genes are TRBV28 and TRBJ1-6; D gene uncertain. Per the germline V gene, CDR1 is MDHEN and CDR2 is SYDVKM. Trimming stripped 6 bases from V and 9 bases from J, with 9 bases between. The CDR3 length is 12 residues. CDR3 coding DNA: TGTGCCAGCAGGACATTCTCTTCACCCCTCCACTTT. It translates to CASRTFSSPLHF.

This chain joins TRBV12-5 and TRBJ2-1, with 8 positions matching TRBD2. Germline CDR1 and CDR2: LGHNT and FRNRAP. V dropped 0 bases and J dropped 8; count of bases not matched to a gene: 6. The CDR3 sequence is 15 residues long. The CDR3 loop is CASGLVGLDGDEQFF. CDR3 in DNA: TGTGCTAGTGGTTTGGTGGGACTAGATGGCGATGAGCAGTTCTTC.

This clone was observed a few times. The chain carries TRBV2 and TRBJ2-5, with D perhaps given as TRBD1 or TRBD2 (5 bases each). Trimming cost V 7 bases and J 1 base, with 10 bases left between them. This CDR3 is built from 13 residues. Germline-derived CDR1 and CDR2 are SNHLY and FYNNEI. This CDR3 reads CASNRDAQETQYF. The DNA of the CDR3 is TGTGCCAGCAATAGGGACGCCCAAGAGACCCAGTACTTC. The whole variable domain, remainder taken from reference TRBV2 and TRBJ2-5, is EPEVTQTPSHQVTQMGQEVILRCVPISNHLYFYWYRQILGQKVEFLVSFYNNEISEKSEIFDDQFSVERPDGSNFTLKIRSTKLEDSAMYFCASNRDAQETQYFGPGTRLLVL.

The chain carries TRBV4-1 and TRBJ1-1; weak D call: TRBD1 (5 bases). Germline CDR1 reads MGHRA; CDR2 reads YSYEKL. V lost 0 bases to trimming and J lost 1 base, with 21 bases between them. The CDR3 runs 19 residues. The CDR3 DNA follows: TGCGCCAGCAGCCAAGAGGGGCCCCTCCTCGTGGGGACGAACACTGAAGCTTTCTTT. It specifies CASSQEGPLLVGTNTEAFF.

The rearrangement links TRBV20-1 to TRBJ2-3; TRBD2 might be the D (6 bases). V was cut by 3 bases and J by 1 base, with 14 bases left in between. CDR3 length: 15 residues. Germline CDR1 reads DFQATT; CDR2 reads SNEGSKA (reference sequence). The DNA of the CDR3 is TGCAGTGCTAGTGGGTGGGAGGTGGGCACAGATACGCAGTATTTT. It codes for CSASGWEVGTDTQYF.

In its sample, this clone was seen once. The V gene is TRBV5-4, the J gene TRBJ1-1, with 8 bases that match TRBD1. The CDR3 runs to 15 residues. Trimming cost V 4 bases and J 1 base; bases outside gene matches: 6. The germline CDR1 and CDR2 sequences are SGHNT and YYREEE (reference sequence). CDR3 nucleotide sequence: TGTGCCAGCAGCCCAGGGGGCTCCAGGAACACTGAAGCTTTCTTT. Amino acid sequence: CASSPGGSRNTEAFF.

The V gene is TRBV10-3, the J gene TRBJ2-1; D perhaps matches TRBD1 (6 bases). CDR3 length equals 15 residues. Trimming removed 4 bases from V and 9 bases from J, with 19 bases in between. Germline CDR1 and CDR2: ENHRY and SYGVKD. The CDR3 DNA reads TGTGCCATCAGTGCCCAACAGGGTGGGGCGAGTGAGCAGTTCTTC. Translation gives CAISAQQGGASEQFF.

The sample holds a few counts of this clone. V usage is TRBV19 and J usage is TRBJ1-1; no clear D. V gave up 4 bases and J gave up 5 bases, with 8 bases separating them. In germline, CDR1 is LNHDA, CDR2 SQIVND (reference sequence). The CDR3 runs to 12 residues. CDR3 amino acids: CASSTLRTEAFF. The DNA of the CDR3 is TGTGCCAGTAGTACTTTGCGGACTGAAGCTTTCTTT. The full variable domain, with the rest looked up from reference TRBV19 and TRBJ1-1, is DGGITQSPKYLFRKEGQNVTLSCEQNLNHDAMYWYRQDPGQGLRLIYYSQIVNDFQKGDIAEGYSVSREKKESFPLTVTSAQKNPTAFYLCASSTLRTEAFFGQGTRLTVV.

The chain is built from TRBV6-1 and TRBJ2-5; no clear D. V was cut by 0 bases and J by 4 bases, with 6 bases left in between. The germline V gene encodes CDR1 MNHNS and CDR2 SASEGT. This CDR3 is 13 amino acids long. The CDR3 DNA sequence: TGTGCCAGCAGTGAAGCGCAGCCAGAGACCCAGTACTTC. This encodes CASSEAQPETQYF.

The J gene is TRBJ1-6, the V gene TRBV19; 9 bases map to TRBD1. After removal of 3 bases from V and 9 bases from J, the junction contained 3 bases not matched to a gene. The CDR3 spans 14 residues. Germline values: CDR1 LNHDA, CDR2 SQIVND (reference sequence). CDR3 coding DNA: TGTGCCAGTAGTATGGGACAGGGTCGTTCACCCCTCCACTTT. Its protein is CASSMGQGRSPLHF. Full variable domain (missing parts from reference TRBV19 and TRBJ1-6): DGGITQSPKYLFRKEGQNVTLSCEQNLNHDAMYWYRQDPGQGLRLIYYSQIVNDFQKGDIAEGYSVSREKKESFPLTVTSAQKNPTAFYLCASSMGQGRSPLHFGNGTRLTVT.

The CDR3 region has the DNA TGTGCCAGCATCCCTGACAGGGACGGCCAGCCCCAGCATTTT. Its translation is CASIPDRDGQPQHF. This chain connects TRBV6-5 to TRBJ1-5, with 7 bases that match TRBD1. CDR1 and CDR2 (germline): MNHEY, SVGAGI. V gave up 7 bases and J gave up 7 bases; unmatched junction bases: 10. The CDR3 covers 14 residues.

The CDR3 is CASSLGPPAFF. The CDR3 DNA follows: TGTGCCAGCAGTCTGGGGCCCCCAGCTTTCTTT. This chain connects TRBV2 to TRBJ1-1; D is possibly TRBD1 (5 bases). Germline V gene sequence: CDR1 SNHLY, CDR2 FYNNEI. V lost 5 bases and J 10 bases, leaving 11 bases between the germline ends. The CDR3 is 11 residues long. The full variable domain, rest sourced from reference TRBV2 and TRBJ1-1, is EPEVTQTPSHQVTQMGQEVILRCVPISNHLYFYWYRQILGQKVEFLVSFYNNEISEKSEIFDDQFSVERPDGSNFTLKIRSTKLEDSAMYFCASSLGPPAFFGQGTRLTVV.

The rearrangement uses TRBV5-6 and TRBJ1-3; D is ambiguous. Germline CDR1 and CDR2: SGHDT and YYEEEE. Trimming left V 0 bases short and J 0 bases short, with 13 bases between. The CDR3 extends over 17 amino acids. CDR3 in amino acids: CASSLDPRTVSGNTIYF. CDR3 nucleotides: TGTGCCAGCAGCTTGGACCCCCGGACGGTCTCTGGAAACACCATATATTTT.